This TCR beta chain was retrieved from a study of shared clonotypes between healthy human individuals. As regards this clone: Its target is not known.

The V gene's germline CDR1 is SGHRS and CDR2 YFSETQ. The length of the CDR3 is 14 residues. The V and J ends lost 4 bases and 1 base respectively, with 11 bases between them. Every donor, a Caucasian adult, lived in Nashville, Tennessee. Study observations and caveats: Generation probabilities of non-shared clonotypes were lower (relative to those shared by all four donors). Sequencing depth was expected to influence donor clonotype sharing.

Genomic DNA per cell subset filled all wells of several immunoSEQ plates. Clones were read by immunoSEQ multiplex PCR, and TCRdb kept only the in-frame ones, dropping some. The sample carries fewer than 850,000 clones, about 78% recorded once. The TCR was taken from a woman aged 25 to 45 in good health. The V call is TRBV5-1, the J call TRBJ1-1, with a tentative D call TRBD1 (6 bases). What was sequenced was memory CD4+ T cells sorted from blood. This sample's subset: CD45RA-negative fraction. In DNA, the CDR3 is TGCGCCAGCAGCCCTTTAGGGGGGAACACTGAAGCTTTCTTT. Translated, it gives CASSPLGGNTEAFF.